These T cell receptor beta chains were read from a single sample in a study of tumor-infiltrating lymphocytes in oesophageal squamous cell carcinoma. Each CDR3 protein gets one entry after TCRdb re-called the PCR reads with MiXCR. Here the sample spans fewer than 16,000 distinct CDR3 sequences, about 56% being singletons. Sequencing used esophageal tumor tissue. Every receptor here comes from a male donor with esophageal squamous cell carcinoma. Both conserved end residues are part of each CDR3. The order of the fields is D gene, clone size, CDR3 length, J gene, V gene, CDR3 protein, CDR3 DNA. The D gene is left open where the match is weak. Rows give clone size only sometimes, using once, few, many, or a class for an expanded clone.

D: NA
size: NA
length: 15
J: TRBJ1-1
V: TRBV12-3/TRBV12-4
CDR3: CASSHRYQKNTEAFF
DNA: TGTGCCAGCAGCCACAGATATCAGAAGAACACTGAAGCTTTCTTT

D: NA
size: NA
length: 15
J: TRBJ2-4
V: TRBV7-8
CDR3: CASSSSLRDVDIQYF
DNA: TGTGCCAGCAGCTCATCTCTAAGGGACGTGGACATTCAGTACTTC

D: NA
size: few
length: 13
J: TRBJ2-1
V: TRBV7-8
CDR3: CASSSREESEQFF
DNA: TGTGCCAGCAGCAGCAGGGAGGAAAGCGAGCAGTTCTTC

D: TRBD1
size: NA
length: 14
J: TRBJ2-7
V: TRBV5-1
CDR3: CASRSDRGNGEQYF
DNA: TGCGCCAGCAGATCGGACAGGGGAAATGGCGAGCAGTACTTC

D: TRBD2
size: few
length: 16
J: TRBJ2-1
V: TRBV10-1
CDR3: CASSDGGLAGGNEQFF
DNA: TGCGCCAGCAGTGATGGCGGACTAGCGGGAGGCAATGAGCAGTTCTTC

D: NA
size: few
length: 13
J: TRBJ2-5
V: TRBV19
CDR3: CASSPGLQETQYF
DNA: TGTGCCAGTAGTCCGGGATTACAAGAGACCCAGTACTTC

D: TRBD2
size: NA
length: 15
J: TRBJ2-2
V: TRBV10-3
CDR3: CAISATSGGTGELFF
DNA: TGTGCCATCAGTGCGACTAGCGGTGGGACCGGGGAGCTGTTTTTT

D: NA
size: few
length: 14
J: TRBJ1-1
V: TRBV7-6
CDR3: CASSLVGAGSEAFF
DNA: TGTGCCAGCAGCTTAGTAGGGGCTGGGAGTGAAGCTTTCTTT

D: NA
size: NA
length: 11
J: TRBJ2-1
V: TRBV7-2
CDR3: CASSSNNEQFF
DNA: TGTGCCAGCAGCTCGAACAATGAGCAGTTCTTC

D: TRBD1
size: few
length: 16
J: TRBJ1-1
V: TRBV7-8
CDR3: CASSLEGAIWNTEAFF
DNA: TGTGCCAGCAGCTTAGAGGGGGCCATATGGAACACTGAAGCTTTCTTT

D: NA
size: few
length: 14
J: TRBJ2-1
V: TRBV11-3
CDR3: CASSLFGDEVEQFF
DNA: TGTGCCAGCAGCTTGTTCGGGGACGAGGTTGAGCAGTTCTTC

D: NA
size: NA
length: 13
J: TRBJ1-1
V: TRBV19
CDR3: CASSIVVGTEAFF
DNA: TGTGCCAGTAGTATAGTAGTGGGAACTGAAGCTTTCTTT

D: TRBD1
size: NA
length: 13
J: TRBJ2-5
V: TRBV7-8
CDR3: CASSTTGGETQYF
DNA: TGTGCCAGCAGCACGACAGGGGGAGAGACCCAGTACTTC

D: NA
size: NA
length: 14
J: TRBJ1-2
V: TRBV12-3/TRBV12-4
CDR3: CASSSTGFPYGYTF
DNA: TGTGCCAGCAGTAGTACAGGGTTCCCTTATGGCTACACCTTC

D: NA
size: NA
length: 11
J: TRBJ2-7
V: TRBV6-6
CDR3: CASSTQGEQYF
DNA: TGTGCCAGCAGTACCCAGGGTGAGCAGTACTTC

D: TRBD2
size: NA
length: 20
J: TRBJ2-5
V: TRBV6-1
CDR3: CASSTRKAGVFLSAVDEQYF
DNA: TGTGCCAGCAGCACGAGGAAAGCGGGAGTTTTTTTATCGGCTGTCGATGAGCAGTACTTC

D: TRBD1
size: NA
length: 15
J: TRBJ2-5
V: TRBV7-3
CDR3: CASSKGQGAYNEQYF
DNA: TGTGCCAGCAGCAAGGGACAGGGGGCCTACAATGAGCAGTACTTC

D: NA
size: few
length: 13
J: TRBJ2-5
V: TRBV6-1
CDR3: CASRRPSQETQYF
DNA: TGTGCCAGCAGGAGGCCAAGCCAAGAGACCCAGTACTTC

D: TRBD2
size: NA
length: 15
J: TRBJ2-7
V: TRBV6-6
CDR3: CASSYSSGSSYEQYF
DNA: TGTGCCAGCAGTTACTCTAGCGGGAGCTCCTACGAGCAGTACTTC

D: NA
size: many
length: 14
J: TRBJ2-1
V: TRBV5-5
CDR3: CASSTISSYNEQFF
DNA: TGTGCCAGCAGCACTATAAGCTCCTACAATGAGCAGTTCTTC

D: NA
size: few
length: 13
J: TRBJ2-3
V: TRBV7-2
CDR3: CASSSPGVDTQYF
DNA: TGTGCCAGCAGCTCCCCGGGGGTAGATACGCAGTATTTT

D: NA
size: NA
length: 14
J: TRBJ2-3
V: TRBV7-2
CDR3: CASSLSHNSDTQYF
DNA: TGTGCCAGCAGCTTAAGTCATAACTCAGATACGCAGTATTTT

D: NA
size: NA
length: 16
J: TRBJ2-3
V: TRBV7-2
CDR3: CASSLELGVGADTQYF
DNA: TGTGCCAGCAGCTTAGAGCTGGGTGTAGGCGCAGATACGCAGTATTTT

D: TRBD1
size: once
length: 15
J: TRBJ2-2
V: TRBV7-6
CDR3: CASSSRQGALGELFF
DNA: TGTGCCAGCAGCTCCCGACAGGGGGCGCTCGGGGAGCTGTTTTTT

D: NA
size: NA
length: 15
J: TRBJ2-6
V: TRBV6-1
CDR3: CASSPGSSGANVLTF
DNA: TGTGCCAGCAGTCCCGGATCCTCTGGGGCCAACGTCCTGACTTTC

D: NA
size: NA
length: 16
J: TRBJ2-1
V: TRBV19
CDR3: CASSIGWGSSYNEQFF
DNA: TGTGCCAGTAGTATCGGATGGGGGAGCTCCTACAATGAGCAGTTCTTC

D: TRBD2
size: NA
length: 14
J: TRBJ2-3
V: TRBV7-6
CDR3: CASSTSGGSDTQYF
DNA: TGTGCCAGCAGCACTAGCGGGGGATCAGATACGCAGTATTTT

D: TRBD2
size: NA
length: 17
J: TRBJ2-7
V: TRBV7-4
CDR3: CASSPAASGSIGYEQYF
DNA: TGTGCCAGCAGCCCAGCAGCTAGCGGGAGTATAGGCTACGAGCAGTACTTC

D: TRBD2
size: NA
length: 16
J: TRBJ2-1
V: TRBV7-3
CDR3: CASSRRGGGSRNEQFF
DNA: TGTGCCAGCAGCCGACGGGGGGGGGGTTCTCGCAATGAGCAGTTCTTC

D: NA
size: few
length: 13
J: TRBJ2-7
V: TRBV7-2
CDR3: CASSPRVSYEQYF
DNA: TGTGCCAGCAGCCCCCGGGTGTCCTACGAGCAGTACTTC

D: NA
size: NA
length: 16
J: TRBJ2-7
V: TRBV6-1
CDR3: CASRKRSGDLPYEQYF
DNA: TGTGCCAGCAGAAAACGGTCCGGGGACCTTCCCTACGAGCAGTACTTC

D: TRBD1
size: few
length: 14
J: TRBJ2-7
V: TRBV7-2
CDR3: CASSFRDRGNEQYF
DNA: TGTGCCAGCAGCTTCCGGGACAGAGGCAACGAGCAGTACTTC

D: NA
size: once
length: 14
J: TRBJ2-5
V: TRBV19
CDR3: CASSITGVDGEQYF
DNA: TGTGCCAGTAGTATCACCGGGGTAGACGGTGAGCAGTACTTC

D: TRBD2
size: few
length: 16
J: TRBJ2-5
V: TRBV7-6
CDR3: CASRPTSGRLQETQYF
DNA: TGTGCCAGCAGACCGACTAGCGGGAGACTTCAAGAGACCCAGTACTTC

D: TRBD2
size: NA
length: 14
J: TRBJ2-7
V: TRBV19
CDR3: CASSMGGSRDEQYF
DNA: TGTGCCAGTAGTATGGGCGGGAGCAGGGACGAGCAGTACTTC

D: TRBD1
size: few
length: 15
J: TRBJ2-4
V: TRBV7-2
CDR3: CASSLGQGDNSPLHF
DNA: TGTGCCAGCAGCTTAGGACAGGGGGACAATTCACCCCTCCACTTC

D: TRBD1
size: NA
length: 14
J: TRBJ2-5
V: TRBV19
CDR3: CASSPSTGEETQYF
DNA: TGTGCCAGTAGTCCCTCGACAGGGGAAGAGACCCAGTACTTC

D: TRBD1
size: many
length: 17
J: TRBJ2-2
V: TRBV6-1
CDR3: CASISDRGLSNTGELFF
DNA: TGTGCCAGCATCTCGGACAGGGGCCTTTCAAACACCGGGGAGCTGTTTTTT

D: NA
size: NA
length: 14
J: TRBJ1-2
V: TRBV7-2
CDR3: CASSLSSLLYGYTF
DNA: TGTGCCAGCAGCTTAAGTAGCCTACTGTATGGCTACACCTTC

D: NA
size: NA
length: 13
J: TRBJ2-6
V: TRBV7-9
CDR3: CAQEASGANVLTF
DNA: TGTGCCCAGGAGGCCTCTGGGGCCAACGTCCTGACTTTC

D: TRBD1
size: NA
length: 14
J: TRBJ2-7
V: TRBV10-3
CDR3: CAINHGQVQGEQYF
DNA: TGTGCCATCAATCATGGACAGGTCCAGGGCGAGCAGTACTTC

D: NA
size: few
length: 13
J: TRBJ2-5
V: TRBV7-9
CDR3: CASSLRAEETQYF
DNA: TGTGCCAGCAGCTTACGGGCTGAAGAGACCCAGTACTTC

D: NA
size: once
length: 15
J: TRBJ2-7
V: TRBV7-4
CDR3: CATGPLSSYNSPLHF
DNA: TGTGCCACCGGACCTTTGAGCTCCTATAATTCACCCCTCCACTTC

D: TRBD1
size: NA
length: 16
J: TRBJ2-6
V: TRBV7-9
CDR3: CASSRQGADGANVLTF
DNA: TGTGCCAGCAGTCGACAGGGGGCCGATGGGGCCAACGTCCTGACTTTC

D: NA
size: once
length: 12
J: TRBJ1-5
V: TRBV5-3
CDR3: CARSWGYQPQHF
DNA: TGTGCCAGAAGTTGGGGTTATCAGCCCCAGCATTTT

D: TRBD1
size: NA
length: 16
J: TRBJ2-6
V: TRBV6-6
CDR3: CASGGTGSSGANVLTF
DNA: TGTGCCAGCGGCGGGACAGGTTCTTCTGGGGCCAACGTCCTGACTTTC

D: NA
size: NA
length: 18
J: TRBJ2-5
V: TRBV7-2
CDR3: CASLPGRGLARGGETQYF
DNA: TGTGCCAGCCTACCTGGCCGGGGGCTAGCGAGGGGAGGAGAGACCCAGTACTTC

D: NA
size: NA
length: 12
J: TRBJ2-7
V: TRBV6-1
CDR3: CASNGESYEQYF
DNA: TGTGCCAGCAACGGGGAAAGCTACGAGCAGTACTTC

D: TRBD2
size: many
length: 20
J: TRBJ2-7
V: TRBV6-1
CDR3: CASSESVTSGIRSSYNEQYF
DNA: TGTGCCAGCAGTGAATCCGTGACTAGCGGGATCCGGAGCTCCTACAATGAGCAGTACTTC

D: TRBD1
size: NA
length: 16
J: TRBJ2-6
V: TRBV5-8
CDR3: CASRGTGLSGANVLTF
DNA: TGTGCCAGCAGGGGGACAGGGCTTTCTGGGGCCAACGTCCTGACTTTC

D: NA
size: NA
length: 18
J: TRBJ1-6
V: TRBV10-3
CDR3: CAISATSDTSSYNSPLHF
DNA: TGTGCCATCAGTGCGACTTCGGACACGAGCTCCTATAATTCACCCCTCCACTTT

D: TRBD1
size: NA
length: 16
J: TRBJ2-7
V: TRBV7-8
CDR3: CASSLGAGQVNYEQYF
DNA: TGTGCCAGCAGCTTAGGGGCGGGACAGGTGAACTACGAGCAGTACTTC

D: NA
size: NA
length: 15
J: TRBJ2-7
V: TRBV7-2
CDR3: CASSLDGSSYNEQYF
DNA: TGTGCCAGCAGCCTCGACGGAAGCTCCTACAATGAGCAGTACTTC

D: TRBD1
size: NA
length: 12
J: TRBJ1-2
V: TRBV10-2
CDR3: CASMRDSYGYTF
DNA: TGCGCCAGCATGCGGGACAGCTATGGCTACACCTTC